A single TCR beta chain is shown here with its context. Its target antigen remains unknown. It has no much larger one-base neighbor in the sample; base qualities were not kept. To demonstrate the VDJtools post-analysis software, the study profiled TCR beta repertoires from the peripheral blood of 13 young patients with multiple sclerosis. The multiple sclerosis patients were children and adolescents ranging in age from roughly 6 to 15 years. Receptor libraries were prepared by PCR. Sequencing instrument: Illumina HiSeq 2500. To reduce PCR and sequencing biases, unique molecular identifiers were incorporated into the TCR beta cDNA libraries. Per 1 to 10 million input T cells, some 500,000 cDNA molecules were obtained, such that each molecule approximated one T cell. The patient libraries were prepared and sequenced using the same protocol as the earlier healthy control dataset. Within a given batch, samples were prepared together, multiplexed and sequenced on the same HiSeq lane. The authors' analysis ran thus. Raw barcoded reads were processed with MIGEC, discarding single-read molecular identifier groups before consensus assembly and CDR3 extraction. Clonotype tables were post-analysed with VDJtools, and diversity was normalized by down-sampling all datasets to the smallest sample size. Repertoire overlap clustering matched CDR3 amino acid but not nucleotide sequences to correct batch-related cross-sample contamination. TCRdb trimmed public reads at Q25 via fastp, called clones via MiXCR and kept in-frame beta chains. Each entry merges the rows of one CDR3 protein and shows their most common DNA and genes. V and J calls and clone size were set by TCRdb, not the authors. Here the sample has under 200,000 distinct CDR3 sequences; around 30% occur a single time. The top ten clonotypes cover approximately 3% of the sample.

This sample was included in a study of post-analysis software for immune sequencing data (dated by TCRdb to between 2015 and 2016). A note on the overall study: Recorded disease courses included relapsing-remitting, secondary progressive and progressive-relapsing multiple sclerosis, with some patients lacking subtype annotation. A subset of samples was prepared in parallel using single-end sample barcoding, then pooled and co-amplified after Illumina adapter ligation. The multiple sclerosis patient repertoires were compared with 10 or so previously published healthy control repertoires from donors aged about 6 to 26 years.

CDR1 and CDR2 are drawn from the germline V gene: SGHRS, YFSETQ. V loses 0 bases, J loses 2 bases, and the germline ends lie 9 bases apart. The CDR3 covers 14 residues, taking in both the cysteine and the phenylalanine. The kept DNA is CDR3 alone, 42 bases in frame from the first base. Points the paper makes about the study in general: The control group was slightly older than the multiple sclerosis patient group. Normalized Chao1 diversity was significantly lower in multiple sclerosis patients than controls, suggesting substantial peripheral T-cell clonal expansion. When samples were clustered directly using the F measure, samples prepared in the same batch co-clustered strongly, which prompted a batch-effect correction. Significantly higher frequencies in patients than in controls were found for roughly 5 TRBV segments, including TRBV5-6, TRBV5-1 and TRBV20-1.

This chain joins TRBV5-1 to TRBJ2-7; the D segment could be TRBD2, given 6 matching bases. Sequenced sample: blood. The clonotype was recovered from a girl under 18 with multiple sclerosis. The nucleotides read TGCGCCAGCAGCTTGGGTGCGGGGCCCTACGAGCAGTACTTC. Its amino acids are CASSLGAGPYEQYF.